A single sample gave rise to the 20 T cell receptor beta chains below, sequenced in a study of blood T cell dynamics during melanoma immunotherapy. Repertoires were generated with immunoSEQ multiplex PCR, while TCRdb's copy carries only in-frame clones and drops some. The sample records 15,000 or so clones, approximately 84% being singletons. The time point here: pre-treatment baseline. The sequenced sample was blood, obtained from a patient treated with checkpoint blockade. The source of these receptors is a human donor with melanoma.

This CDR3 reads CSVAVGYGYTF. The DNA for the CDR3 is TGCAGCGTTGCGGTCGGCTATGGCTACACCTTC. The rearrangement links TRBV29-1 to TRBJ1-2; D is undetermined. This CDR3 has 11 amino acids. The V gene lost 4 bases and the J gene lost 4 bases, with 7 bases spanning the gap. Per germline, CDR1 SQVTM and CDR2 ANQGSEA.

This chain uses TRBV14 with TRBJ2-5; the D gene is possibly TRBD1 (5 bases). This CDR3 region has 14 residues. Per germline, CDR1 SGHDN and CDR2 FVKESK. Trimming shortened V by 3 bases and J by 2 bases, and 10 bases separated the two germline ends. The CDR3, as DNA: TGTGCCAGCAGCCAGCGGCAGGGACAAGAGACCCAGTACTTC. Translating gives CASSQRQGQETQYF.

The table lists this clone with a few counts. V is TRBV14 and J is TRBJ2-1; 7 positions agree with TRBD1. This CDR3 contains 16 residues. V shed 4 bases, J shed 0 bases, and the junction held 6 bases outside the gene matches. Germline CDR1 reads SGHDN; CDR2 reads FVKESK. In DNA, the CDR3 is TGTGCCAGCAGCCCCCAGGGGGTTAGCTCCTACAATGAGCAGTTCTTC. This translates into CASSPQGVSSYNEQFF. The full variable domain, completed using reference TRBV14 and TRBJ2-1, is EAGVTQFPSHSVIEKGQTVTLRCDPISGHDNLYWYRRVMGKEIKFLLHFVKESKQDESGMPNNRFLAERTGGTYSTLKVQPAELEDSGVYFCASSPQGVSSYNEQFFGPGTRLTVL.

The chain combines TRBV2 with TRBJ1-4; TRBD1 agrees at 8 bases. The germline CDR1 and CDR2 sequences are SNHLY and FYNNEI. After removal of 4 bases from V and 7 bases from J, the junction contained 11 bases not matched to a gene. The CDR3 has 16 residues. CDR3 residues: CASSGRLDRGSEKLFF. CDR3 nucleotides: TGTGCCAGCAGTGGCCGACTCGACAGGGGAAGTGAAAAACTGTTTTTT.

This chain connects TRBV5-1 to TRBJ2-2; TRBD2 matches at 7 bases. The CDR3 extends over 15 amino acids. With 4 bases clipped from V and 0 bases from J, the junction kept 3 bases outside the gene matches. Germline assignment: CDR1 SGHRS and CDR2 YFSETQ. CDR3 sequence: CASSGGVANTGELFF. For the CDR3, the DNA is TGCGCCAGCAGCGGGGGGGTAGCGAACACCGGGGAGCTGTTTTTT.

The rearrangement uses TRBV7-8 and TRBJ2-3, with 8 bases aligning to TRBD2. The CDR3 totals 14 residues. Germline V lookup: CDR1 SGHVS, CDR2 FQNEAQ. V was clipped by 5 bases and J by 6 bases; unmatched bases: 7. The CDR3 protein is CASSLTTGGDTQYF. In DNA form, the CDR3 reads TGTGCCAGCAGCCTTACTACGGGGGGGGATACGCAGTATTTT. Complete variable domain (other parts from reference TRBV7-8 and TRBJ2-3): GAGVSQSPRYKVAKRGQDVALRCDPISGHVSLFWYQQALGQGPEFLTYFQNEAQLDKSGLPSDRFFAERPEGSVSTLKIQRTQQEDSAVYLCASSLTTGGDTQYFGPGTRLTVL.

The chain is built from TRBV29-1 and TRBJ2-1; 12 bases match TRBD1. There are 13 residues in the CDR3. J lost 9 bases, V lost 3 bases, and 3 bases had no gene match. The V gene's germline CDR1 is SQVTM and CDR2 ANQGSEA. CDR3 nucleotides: TGCAGCGTTGAGGGGACAGGGGGCGCTGAGCAGTTCTTC. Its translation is CSVEGTGGAEQFF.

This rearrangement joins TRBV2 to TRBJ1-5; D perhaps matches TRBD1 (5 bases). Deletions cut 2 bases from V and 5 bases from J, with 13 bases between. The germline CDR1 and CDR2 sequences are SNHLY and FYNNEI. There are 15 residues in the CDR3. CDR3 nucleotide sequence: TGTGCCAGCAGTGAATCCGACAGCAATTATCAGCCCCAGCATTTT. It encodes CASSESDSNYQPQHF.

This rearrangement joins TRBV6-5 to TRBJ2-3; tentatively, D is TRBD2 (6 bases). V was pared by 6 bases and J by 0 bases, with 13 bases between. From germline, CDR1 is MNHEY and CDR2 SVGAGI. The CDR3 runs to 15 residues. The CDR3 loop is CASRGSGPSTDTQYF. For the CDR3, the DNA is TGTGCCAGCAGGGGTAGCGGACCTAGCACAGATACGCAGTATTTT.

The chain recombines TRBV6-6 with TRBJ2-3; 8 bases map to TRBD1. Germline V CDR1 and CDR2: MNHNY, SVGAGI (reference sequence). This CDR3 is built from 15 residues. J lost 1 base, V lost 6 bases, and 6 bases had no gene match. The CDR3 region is CASRKGQGGTDTQYF. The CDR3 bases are TGTGCCAGCAGAAAAGGACAGGGAGGCACAGATACGCAGTATTTT.

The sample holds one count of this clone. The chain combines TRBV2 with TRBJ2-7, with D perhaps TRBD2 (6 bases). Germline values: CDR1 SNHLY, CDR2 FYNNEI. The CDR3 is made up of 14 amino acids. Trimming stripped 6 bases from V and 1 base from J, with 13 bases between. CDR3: CASRGQLASYEQYF. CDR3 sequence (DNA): TGTGCCAGCAGGGGCCAACTAGCTTCCTACGAGCAGTACTTC.

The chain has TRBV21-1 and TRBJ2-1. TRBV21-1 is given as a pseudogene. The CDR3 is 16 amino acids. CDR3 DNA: TGTGCCAGCAGCACAGACCGGGGGCCCCTCTACAATGAGCAGTTCTTC. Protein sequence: CASSTDRGPLYNEQFF.

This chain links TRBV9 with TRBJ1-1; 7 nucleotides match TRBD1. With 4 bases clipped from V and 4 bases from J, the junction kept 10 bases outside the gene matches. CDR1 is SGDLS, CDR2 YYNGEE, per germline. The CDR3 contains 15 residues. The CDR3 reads CASSPLGQAGTEAFF. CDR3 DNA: TGTGCCAGCAGCCCCCTCGGACAGGCCGGCACTGAAGCTTTCTTT.

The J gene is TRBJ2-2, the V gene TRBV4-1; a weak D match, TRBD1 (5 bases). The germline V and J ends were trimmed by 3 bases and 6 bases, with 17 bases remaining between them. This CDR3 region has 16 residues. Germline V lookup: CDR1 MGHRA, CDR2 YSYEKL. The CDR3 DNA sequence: TGCGCCAGCAGCCATAATAAGGGCAGGGCCGCCGGGGAGCTGTTTTTT. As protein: CASSHNKGRAAGELFF.

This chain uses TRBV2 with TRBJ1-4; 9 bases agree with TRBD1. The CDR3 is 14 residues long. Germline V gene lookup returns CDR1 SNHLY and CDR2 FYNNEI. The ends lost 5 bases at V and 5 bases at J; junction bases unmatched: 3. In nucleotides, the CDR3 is TGTGCCAGCAGTCCCGGGACAGGGAATGAAAAACTGTTTTTT. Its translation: CASSPGTGNEKLFF.

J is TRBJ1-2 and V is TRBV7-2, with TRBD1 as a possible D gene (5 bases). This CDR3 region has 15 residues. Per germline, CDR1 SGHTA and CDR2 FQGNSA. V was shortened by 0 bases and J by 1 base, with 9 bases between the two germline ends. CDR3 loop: CASSLAGQGNYGYTF. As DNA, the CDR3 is TGTGCCAGCAGCTTAGCCGGGCAGGGTAACTATGGCTACACCTTC.

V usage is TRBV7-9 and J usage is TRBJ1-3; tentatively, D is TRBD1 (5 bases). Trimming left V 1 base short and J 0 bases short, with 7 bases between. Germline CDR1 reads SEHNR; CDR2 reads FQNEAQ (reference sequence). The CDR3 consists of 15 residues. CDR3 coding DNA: TGTGCCAGCAGCTTAGACAGGATCTCTGGAAACACCATATATTTT. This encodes CASSLDRISGNTIYF.

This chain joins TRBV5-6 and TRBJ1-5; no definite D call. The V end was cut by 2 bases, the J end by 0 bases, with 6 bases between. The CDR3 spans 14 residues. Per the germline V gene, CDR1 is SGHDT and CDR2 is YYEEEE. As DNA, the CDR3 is TGTGCCAGCAGCTTCTCTGATAGCAATCAGCCCCAGCATTTT. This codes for CASSFSDSNQPQHF.

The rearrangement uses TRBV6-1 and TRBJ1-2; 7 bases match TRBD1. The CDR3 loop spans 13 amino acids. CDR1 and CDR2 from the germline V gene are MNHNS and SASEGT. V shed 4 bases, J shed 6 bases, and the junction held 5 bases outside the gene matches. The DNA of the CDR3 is TGTGCCAGCAGTGGGACAGGAGCCCATGGCTACACCTTC. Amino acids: CASSGTGAHGYTF.

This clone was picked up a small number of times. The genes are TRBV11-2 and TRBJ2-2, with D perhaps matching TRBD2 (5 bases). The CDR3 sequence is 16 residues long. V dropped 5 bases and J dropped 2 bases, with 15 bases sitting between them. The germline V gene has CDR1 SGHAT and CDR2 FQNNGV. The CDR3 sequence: CASSPPGIRNTGELFF. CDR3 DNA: TGTGCCAGCAGCCCTCCGGGAATAAGAAACACCGGGGAGCTGTTTTTT.